The 3 T cell receptor beta chains in this list originate from one sample, sequenced in a study of blood T cell repertoires in COVID-19. Sequencing used immunoSEQ multiplex PCR; TCRdb keeps in-frame clones, though not all of them. The sample yields about 300,000 clones, approximately 89% seen once. The sample was peripheral blood. Receptor source: a woman aged 30 to 39 with COVID-19, enrolled during active disease.

This clone has only one observation. The chain joins TRBV24-1 to TRBJ1-5; tentative D call: TRBD1 (5 bases). Germline V lookup: CDR1 KGHDR, CDR2 SFDVKD. This CDR3 comprises 15 residues. V lost 2 bases and J 5 bases, leaving 12 bases between the germline ends. CDR3 sequence: CATSDSGREDQPQHF. The CDR3 region has the DNA TGTGCCACCAGTGATTCGGGCAGGGAAGATCAGCCCCAGCATTTT.

The chain couples TRBV4-2 to TRBJ2-1; 8 positions agree with TRBD2. The CDR3 consists of 16 residues. The germline V gene encodes CDR1 LGHNA and CDR2 YNFKEQ. V dropped 0 bases and J dropped 7; count of bases not matched to a gene: 8. CDR3 DNA: TGTGCCAGCAGCCAAGATAGAACTAGCGGATATAATGAGCAGTTCTTC. It translates to CASSQDRTSGYNEQFF.

The V call is TRBV19, the J call TRBJ2-3; possibly TRBD1 for D (5 bases). The V gene lost 1 base and the J gene lost 2 bases, with 13 bases spanning the gap. Germline values: CDR1 LNHDA, CDR2 SQIVND (reference sequence). CDR3 length equals 16 residues. The CDR3 spells CASSIGADTLTDTQYF. CDR3 coding DNA: TGTGCCAGTAGTATAGGGGCGGACACCCTCACAGATACGCAGTATTTT.